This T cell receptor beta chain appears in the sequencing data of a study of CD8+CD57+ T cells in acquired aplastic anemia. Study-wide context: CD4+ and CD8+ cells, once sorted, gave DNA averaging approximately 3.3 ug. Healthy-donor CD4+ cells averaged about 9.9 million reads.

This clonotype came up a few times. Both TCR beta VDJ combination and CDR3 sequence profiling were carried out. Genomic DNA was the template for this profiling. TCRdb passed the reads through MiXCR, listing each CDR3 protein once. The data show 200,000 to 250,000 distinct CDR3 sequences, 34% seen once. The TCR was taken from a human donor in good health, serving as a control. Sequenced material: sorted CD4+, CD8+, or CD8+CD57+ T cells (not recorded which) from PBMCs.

The CDR3 protein is CAISPRSGAGEQYF. CDR3 nucleotide sequence: TGTGCCATCAGTCCTCGTAGCGGGGCAGGCGAGCAGTACTTC. The chain couples TRBV5-5 to TRBJ2-7, with 8 positions matching TRBD2. The germline V gene has CDR1 SGHKS and CDR2 YYEKEE (reference sequence). The CDR3 contains 14 residues. V dropped 9 bases and J dropped 6; count of bases not matched to a gene: 14.